This TCR beta chain was identified during a study of T cell repertoires in aging, cancer and after chemotherapy. Study overall: Six age groups, ranging from 30 or younger to 70 or older, included the donors. Points from the study as a whole: Age-matched healthy donors had significantly more diverse, less clonal blood TCR repertoires than untreated cancer patients. No conclusions about immunological memory after chemotherapy can be drawn from the repertoire data.

TRB rearrangements spanning V, D and J were amplified using mixed TRB-A/B primers. TCRdb called the multiplex PCR reads again in MiXCR, with one record for every CDR3 protein. The data show 1,500 to 2,000 distinct CDR3 sequences, approximately 25% seen once. Amplification of TCR beta used genomic DNA extracted from peripheral blood. The CDR3 has 15 residues. In germline, CDR1 is SGHVS, CDR2 FNYEAQ. The V and J ends lost 2 bases and 8 bases respectively, with 16 bases between them. This clonotype is medium-sized in the sample. What it recognizes is unknown. This clonotype originated in a human donor with a solid tumor. Sequences were obtained from blood. This chain uses TRBV7-6 with TRBJ2-1; TRBD1 is a possible D gene (5 bases). The CDR3 bases are TGTGCCAGCAGCTTAACCCAGGGTGTTTACGATGAGCAGTTCTTC. This gives the protein CASSLTQGVYDEQFF. The whole variable domain, filled in from reference TRBV7-6 and TRBJ2-1, reads GAGVSQSPRYKVTKRGQDVALRCDPISGHVSLYWYRQALGQGPEFLTYFNYEAQQDKSGLPNDRFSAERPEGSISTLTIQRTEQRDSAMYRCASSLTQGVYDEQFFGPGTRLTVL.